The 19 T cell receptor beta chains below come from one sample, sequenced in a study of shared clonotypes between healthy human individuals. Some clones are missing from TCRdb's copy, which holds only in-frame ones; the method was immunoSEQ multiplex PCR. This table has around 1,000,000 clones, around three quarters appearing once. Sequencing was carried out using memory CD4+ T cells from PBMCs. Documented subset: CD45RA-negative fraction. All receptors derive from a man aged 18 to 35 in good health. Some clones in this sample may be carry-over from other donors' samples.

The J gene is TRBJ1-5, the V gene TRBV4-3; D not certain. Germline CDR1 LGHNA, CDR2 YSLEER. Trimming removed 1 base from V and 8 bases from J, with 6 bases in between. The CDR3 covers 12 residues. The CDR3 sequence: CASSQGPEPQHF. The CDR3 nucleotides are TGCGCCAGCAGCCAAGGTCCGGAGCCCCAGCATTTT.

In regard to this clone: Other DNA sequences in this specimen translate into the identical CDR3. The rearrangement links TRBV29-1 to TRBJ2-3; perhaps D is TRBD1 or TRBD2 (5 bases each). This CDR3 has 13 amino acids. CDR1 SQVTM and CDR2 ANQGSEA come from the germline V gene. V was pared by 3 bases and J by 0 bases, with 7 bases between. CDR3 amino acids: CSVDRDSTDTQYF. The CDR3 DNA reads TGCAGCGTTGACAGGGACAGCACAGATACGCAGTATTTT.

This clone was seen once. The J gene is TRBJ2-7, the V gene TRBV30; D is undetermined. Between the trimmed V and J ends, which lost 0 bases and 2 bases, there was a span of 8 bases. The germline V gene has CDR1 GTSNPN and CDR2 SVGIG (reference sequence). This CDR3 has 13 residues. The CDR3 sequence is CAWSVGQTYEQYF. The CDR3 coding sequence is TGTGCCTGGAGTGTAGGGCAGACCTACGAGCAGTACTTC.

The chain couples TRBV30 to TRBJ2-7; D assignment may be TRBD1 or TRBD2 (5 bases each). The germline gives CDR1 GTSNPN, CDR2 SVGIG (reference sequence). This CDR3 contains 12 residues. The germline V and J ends were trimmed by 8 bases and 0 bases, with 11 bases remaining between them. DNA of the CDR3: TGTGCCGGGACCAGGAGCTCCTACGAGCAGTACTTC. This translates into CAGTRSSYEQYF.

This rearrangement joins TRBV9 to TRBJ2-2; 7 nucleotides match TRBD2. Germline V gene lookup returns CDR1 SGDLS and CDR2 YYNGEE. Trimming removed 7 bases from V and 7 bases from J; junction bases left unmatched: 10. The length of the CDR3 is 14 residues. CDR3 region: CASGLAAPSGELFF. The CDR3 DNA reads TGTGCCAGCGGGCTAGCGGCTCCGAGCGGGGAGCTGTTTTTT.

The chain uses TRBV19 and TRBJ1-2; D perhaps matches TRBD1 (5 bases). This CDR3 comprises 14 residues. The germline V and J ends were trimmed by 3 bases and 2 bases, with 10 bases remaining between them. Germline lookup yields CDR1 LNHDA and CDR2 SQIVND (reference sequence). CDR3 nucleotide sequence: TGTGCCAGTAGTATGGTGGGACGGAACTATGGCTACACCTTC. Translating it yields CASSMVGRNYGYTF.

There are many counts of this clone. This chain uses TRBV11-1 with TRBJ2-7; D is unresolved. Germline CDR1 reads SGHAT; CDR2 reads FQDESV (reference sequence). Trimming pared 1 base from V and 5 bases from J, leaving 3 bases between. CDR3 length: 11 amino acids. This CDR3 reads CASSLGDEQYF. DNA for the CDR3: TGTGCCAGCAGCTTAGGTGACGAGCAGTACTTC.

V and J are TRBV28 and TRBJ2-2; D remains ambiguous. V gave up 8 bases and J gave up 4 bases, with 11 bases separating them. Germline values: CDR1 MDHEN, CDR2 SYDVKM. The CDR3 length is 13 residues. CDR3 sequence: CASRRSVTGELFF. DNA for the CDR3: TGTGCCAGCCGCCGAAGTGTCACCGGGGAGCTGTTTTTT.

This sequence joins TRBV2 and TRBJ2-3; TRBD2 matches at 14 bases. The CDR3 is 15 residues long. The junction had 2 bases not matched to a gene; V was cut back by 8 bases and J by 1 base. Germline V lookup: CDR1 SNHLY, CDR2 FYNNEI. This CDR3 reads CASGGLAGGTDTQYF. CDR3 DNA sequence: TGTGCCAGCGGGGGACTAGCGGGAGGCACAGATACGCAGTATTTT. Combining the CDR3 with reference TRBV2 and TRBJ2-3 gives the whole variable domain EPEVTQTPSHQVTQMGQEVILRCVPISNHLYFYWYRQILGQKVEFLVSFYNNEISEKSEIFDDQFSVERPDGSNFTLKIRSTKLEDSAMYFCASGGLAGGTDTQYFGPGTRLTVL.

This clone was seen ten or more times. The rearrangement links TRBV11-1 to TRBJ2-2; 11 bases match TRBD2. This CDR3 is 15 amino acids long. J gave up 3 bases and V 4 bases, and 1 base lay outside the gene matches. Per germline, CDR1 SGHAT and CDR2 FQDESV (reference sequence). The CDR3 region has the DNA TGTGCCAGCAGCTGGGGACTAGCGGACACCGGGGAGCTGTTTTTT. As protein: CASSWGLADTGELFF.

The rearrangement uses TRBV6-6 and TRBJ2-4; TRBD1 or TRBD2 may be the D gene (5 bases each). Trimming shortened V by 6 bases and J by 1 base, and 10 bases separated the two germline ends. CDR1 MNHNY and CDR2 SVGAGI come from the germline V gene (reference sequence). The CDR3 extends over 14 amino acids. CDR3: CASRPGPAKNIQYF. As DNA, the CDR3 is TGTGCCAGCAGGCCGGGACCTGCCAAAAACATTCAGTACTTC.

With regard to this clone: The sample holds other DNA sequences that translate to the same CDR3. The V call is TRBV2, the J call TRBJ2-7; D may be TRBD2 (7 bases). The germline gives CDR1 SNHLY, CDR2 FYNNEI. The CDR3 has 12 amino acids. V was cut by 8 bases and J by 1 base, with 9 bases left in between. This chain's CDR3 is CASGRGSYEQYF. Written as DNA, the CDR3 is TGTGCCAGCGGGAGGGGGTCCTACGAGCAGTACTTC.

J is TRBJ2-5 and V is TRBV5-6; possibly TRBD2 for D (6 bases). The CDR3 is 17 residues long. Deletions cut 0 bases from V and 0 bases from J, with 15 bases between. CDR1 is SGHDT and CDR2 is YYEEEE in the germline V gene. This CDR3 is CASSLVGLRDYQETQYF. CDR3 nucleotides: TGTGCCAGCAGCTTGGTGGGGCTCCGGGACTACCAAGAGACCCAGTACTTC.

This clone was picked up a small number of times. This sequence joins TRBV7-6 and TRBJ2-5, with D uncertain. CDR1 is SGHVS and CDR2 is FNYEAQ in the germline V gene. Between the trimmed V and J ends, which lost 1 base and 2 bases, there was a span of 11 bases. This CDR3 is 15 amino acids long. This CDR3 is CASSLVAPPQETQYF. The CDR3 DNA is TGTGCCAGCAGCTTAGTGGCACCCCCACAAGAGACCCAGTACTTC. Complete variable domain (other parts from reference TRBV7-6 and TRBJ2-5): GAGVSQSPRYKVTKRGQDVALRCDPISGHVSLYWYRQALGQGPEFLTYFNYEAQQDKSGLPNDRFSAERPEGSISTLTIQRTEQRDSAMYRCASSLVAPPQETQYFGPGTRLLVL.

The chain combines TRBV4-2 with TRBJ2-1; no reliable D call. CDR3 length equals 13 residues. The germline V gene has CDR1 LGHNA and CDR2 YNFKEQ. V shed 0 bases and J shed 5 bases, with 5 bases lying between them. The CDR3 sequence: CASSQEGHNEQFF. CDR3 DNA sequence: TGTGCCAGCAGCCAAGAAGGACACAATGAGCAGTTCTTC.

This clone appeared a few times. This chain connects TRBV19 to TRBJ2-3, with no clear D. Germline V CDR1 and CDR2: LNHDA, SQIVND (reference sequence). Deletions cut 2 bases from V and 1 base from J, with 10 bases between. This CDR3 is built from 15 residues. The CDR3, as DNA: TGTGCCAGTAGTATATTCCCTCCTGGCACAGATACGCAGTATTTT. Protein product: CASSIFPPGTDTQYF.

J is TRBJ1-2 and V is TRBV4-3; 8 nucleotides match TRBD1. The CDR3 contains 16 residues. V gave up 0 bases and J gave up 4 bases; unmatched junction bases: 7. CDR1 and CDR2 (germline): LGHNA, YSLEER. CDR3 DNA sequence: TGCGCCAGCAGCCAAGATTGGAGGACAGGGACCTATGGCTACACCTTC. Protein product: CASSQDWRTGTYGYTF.

V is TRBV4-1 and J is TRBJ1-4, with a weak D call TRBD1 (6 bases). Germline CDR1 is MGHRA and CDR2 is YSYEKL. CDR3 length: 16 residues. V lost 1 base, J lost 3 bases, and 12 bases lay in between. CDR3 amino acids: CASSQVDGGPNEKLFF. DNA for the CDR3: TGCGCCAGCAGCCAAGTGGACGGGGGCCCTAATGAAAAACTGTTTTTT.

This chain joins TRBV2 and TRBJ1-1, with a possible D match to TRBD1 (5 bases). CDR1 is SNHLY and CDR2 is FYNNEI in the germline V gene. The CDR3 contains 12 residues. The V end was cut by 5 bases, the J end by 6 bases, with 10 bases between. The DNA for the CDR3 is TGTGCCAGCAGTAGCAGGGTGGCTGAAGCTTTCTTT. It encodes CASSSRVAEAFF.